A selection of T cell receptor beta chains follows, all from one sample in a study of T-cell reconstitution after alpha-beta-depleted transplantation in children. TCRdb processed the PCR reads anew with MiXCR; each CDR3 protein has one entry. The sample lists hundreds of thousands of distinct CDR3 sequences; roughly 23% were seen once. The sample consisted of PBMCs, mostly from graft donor cells, taken 360 days after TCRalphabeta/CD19-depleted stem cell transplant. These receptors all stem from a boy under two years old who had a stem cell transplant for acute myeloid leukemia, so the T cells may come from the graft donor. Each CDR3 is given with its conserved first and last residue. D genes are given only for firm matches.

NA,TRBV15,TRBJ1-3,CATSRDYPDSGNTIYF
TRBD2,TRBV20-1,TRBJ2-1,CSARDTSGGRSYNEQFF
NA,TRBV7-8,TRBJ2-3,CASSPRWGSNTDTQYF
TRBD1,TRBV20-1,TRBJ2-5,CSAPGQGQETQYF
NA,TRBV5-1,TRBJ1-1,CASSLGFFAEAFF
NA,TRBV12-3/TRBV12-4,TRBJ2-2,CASSRTVLAGELFF
NA,TRBV28,TRBJ2-3,CGRDLPLSTDTQYF
TRBD2,TRBV9,TRBJ2-3,CASSPTGLAGDPTDTQYF
NA,TRBV12-3/TRBV12-4,TRBJ2-1,CASSLSQVGDEQFF
NA,TRBV6-1,TRBJ1-5,CASSVNQGQPQHF
TRBD1,TRBV20-1,TRBJ1-2,CSASTSGQGYYGYTF
TRBD1,TRBV7-2,TRBJ2-7,CASSFQGTESSYEQYF
NA,TRBV20-1,TRBJ2-2,CSARNPTQGTGELFF
NA,TRBV2,TRBJ2-1,CASSPGGGLLYNEQFF
NA,TRBV7-2,TRBJ2-6,CASSPMEGANVLTF
TRBD2,TRBV20-1,TRBJ2-5,CSASGRGGETQYF
TRBD2,TRBV7-2,TRBJ2-1,CASSLIAGTPEQFF
TRBD1,TRBV20-1,TRBJ1-2,CSAEKGQTYGYTF
TRBD2,TRBV2,TRBJ2-1,CASTQGLVSRRGEQFF
NA,TRBV5-6,TRBJ2-3,CASSLAGVETTDTQYF
NA,TRBV2,TRBJ2-2,CASRPGPTNTGELFF
NA,TRBV5-5,TRBJ1-3,CASSSSRALSGNTIYF
TRBD1,TRBV11-1,TRBJ2-7,CASSEHLGQGVWGNEQYF
TRBD1,TRBV5-1,TRBJ1-1,CASSRQGVDTEAFF
NA,TRBV29-1,TRBJ1-4,CSVDEGTTNEKLFF
NA,TRBV20-1,TRBJ2-3,CSATPYGGPSADTQYF
TRBD1,TRBV6-5,TRBJ1-1,CASGWGGQGATNEAFF
NA,TRBV21-1,TRBJ2-7,CASSKEGAVPRLYEQYF
TRBD2,TRBV20-1,TRBJ2-3,CSAGGGASTDTQYF
NA,TRBV28,TRBJ1-5,CASSFWGEVNQPQHF
NA,TRBV4-3,TRBJ2-1,CASSQGPSGGEQFF
NA,TRBV5-5,TRBJ2-7,CASSLTSPYEQYF
TRBD1,TRBV12-3/TRBV12-4,TRBJ1-3,CASSLWGQGNTIYF
NA,TRBV10-3,TRBJ2-2,CAISDGQAGTGELFF
TRBD1,TRBV20-1,TRBJ2-5,CSARAEDRRVTQYF
NA,TRBV11-2,TRBJ2-5,CASSLPVPQETQYF
NA,TRBV9,TRBJ2-1,CASSLSQYNEQFF
NA,TRBV20-1,TRBJ2-1,CSASSVFSYNEQFF
NA,TRBV4-1,TRBJ2-3,CASSQDRGRITDTQYF
NA,TRBV7-9,TRBJ1-1,CASSLVITAEAFF
TRBD2,TRBV6-5,TRBJ2-1,CASSYGGGASEQFF
NA,TRBV29-1,TRBJ2-2,CSVVRAGELFF
TRBD1,TRBV27,TRBJ2-7,CASSLGQGTIYEQYF
NA,TRBV5-5,TRBJ2-1,CASSLERPTYNEQFF
NA,TRBV11-2,TRBJ2-1,CASSLVRETRNEQFF
NA,TRBV29-1,TRBJ2-3,CSSRGVHTDTQYF
TRBD2,TRBV18,TRBJ2-5,CASSPTPAGINQETQYF
NA,TRBV5-1,TRBJ1-1,CASSAYGKVTEAFF
NA,TRBV11-2,TRBJ2-3,CASSPNSRILTDTQYF
NA,TRBV20-1,TRBJ2-7,CSVPSATYEQYF
NA,TRBV5-1,TRBJ2-3,CASARVTRNTDTQYF
NA,TRBV12-3/TRBV12-4,TRBJ2-4,CASSLDGGKGIQYF
NA,TRBV20-1,TRBJ2-5,CSARQPQETQYF
TRBD1,TRBV9,TRBJ1-2,CASSVGQALLYGYTF
NA,TRBV29-1,TRBJ1-2,CSVEDLKGLVYGYTF
NA,TRBV30,TRBJ2-7,CAWSVPGQRYF